Below, 2 T cell receptor beta chains from the same sample are listed, as sequenced in a study of shared clonotypes between healthy human individuals. The method was immunoSEQ multiplex PCR; TCRdb's version includes in-frame clones alone and lacks a portion of them. The profile covers about 2.4 million clones, with over 85% appearing a single time and approximately 0.36% taken by the ten largest. Specimen: naive CD4+ T cells from PBMCs. Subset: CD45RA+ positively selected. These TCRs come from a young man in good health. Some clones in this sample may be carry-over from other donors' samples.

The rearrangement links TRBV7-3 to TRBJ1-6, with D possibly being TRBD1 (6 bases). The CDR3 consists of 14 residues. Between the trimmed V and J ends, which lost 3 bases and 6 bases, there was a span of 9 bases. Germline CDR1 and CDR2: SGHTA and FQGTGA. The CDR3 reads CASSFQGINSPLHF. The CDR3 region has the DNA TGTGCCAGCAGCTTTCAGGGGATTAATTCACCCCTCCACTTT. Supplemented by reference TRBV7-3 and TRBJ1-6, the full variable domain reads GAGVSQTPSNKVTEKGKYVELRCDPISGHTALYWYRQSLGQGPEFLIYFQGTGAADDSGLPNDRFFAVRPEGSVSTLKIQRTERGDSAVYLCASSFQGINSPLHFGNGTRLTVT.

The rearrangement joins TRBV6-1 to TRBJ2-7; D is unclear. V dropped 7 bases and J dropped 0 bases, with 16 bases sitting between them. The germline V gene has CDR1 MNHNS and CDR2 SASEGT. This CDR3 is 15 amino acids long. The CDR3 reads CASTESLGRSYEQYF. The CDR3 coding sequence is TGTGCCAGCACCGAAAGTTTGGGTCGCTCCTACGAGCAGTACTTC.